This passage covers 13 T cell receptor beta chains from one sample sequenced in a study of shared clonotypes between healthy human individuals. Produced via immunoSEQ multiplex PCR; TCRdb's table is partial and in-frame only. Among 530,000 or so clones listed, 60% to 80% were seen once. The sequencing sample was made of PBMCs. The source is a woman between 40 and 50 years old in good health. Some clones in this sample may be carry-over from other donors' samples.

The chain links TRBV13 to TRBJ2-1; TRBD2 matches at 7 bases. The CDR3 totals 16 residues. Germline CDR1 reads PRHDT; CDR2 reads FYEKMQ (reference sequence). Germline trimming cut 3 bases from V and 0 bases from J; bases unmatched to any gene: 5. The CDR3 here is CASSFRAGNSYNEQFF. The CDR3 bases are TGTGCCAGCAGCTTCCGAGCGGGAAACTCCTACAATGAGCAGTTCTTC.

This clone was seen a few times. The chain has TRBV9 and TRBJ2-1; D is unclear. V lost 0 bases and J 5 bases, leaving 9 bases between the germline ends. Germline lookup yields CDR1 SGDLS and CDR2 YYNGEE. The CDR3 covers 14 residues. The CDR3 coding sequence is TGTGCCAGCAGCGTAGGGGTAGTCCACAATGAGCAGTTCTTC. Protein sequence: CASSVGVVHNEQFF.

The CDR3, as DNA: TGTGCCAGCAACCTTGACGGAACCGGCGAGCAGTACTTC. Encoded protein: CASNLDGTGEQYF. The V gene is TRBV28, the J gene TRBJ2-7; D uncertain. The CDR3 spans 13 residues. Germline CDR1 and CDR2: MDHEN and SYDVKM. The germline V and J ends were trimmed by 7 bases and 6 bases, with 16 bases remaining between them. Full variable domain (outside the CDR3, taken from reference TRBV28 and TRBJ2-7): DVKVTQSSRYLVKRTGEKVFLECVQDMDHENMFWYRQDPGLGLRLIYFSYDVKMKEKGDIPEGYSVSREKKERFSLILESASTNQTSMYLCASNLDGTGEQYFGPGTRLTVT.

This rearrangement joins TRBV6-5 to TRBJ2-3; possibly TRBD2 for D (5 bases). Per the germline V gene, CDR1 is MNHEY and CDR2 is SVGAGI. The V and J ends lost 6 bases and 1 base respectively, with 8 bases between them. CDR3 length: 13 residues. In DNA, the CDR3 is TGTGCCAGCAGAACTAGACGCACAGATACGCAGTATTTT. Translation gives CASRTRRTDTQYF.

This clone was found once. This chain uses TRBV28 with TRBJ2-2, with D perhaps matching TRBD1 (5 bases). Trimming cost V 7 bases and J 4 bases, with 16 bases left between them. This CDR3 region has 15 residues. Germline V gene lookup returns CDR1 MDHEN and CDR2 SYDVKM. The CDR3 DNA reads TGTGCCAGCAATAGGGGTAGCACACTCACCGGGGAGCTGTTTTTT. It specifies CASNRGSTLTGELFF.

The genes are TRBV28 and TRBJ1-6; D not certain. Germline lookup yields CDR1 MDHEN and CDR2 SYDVKM. Trimming pared 6 bases from V and 1 base from J, leaving 13 bases between. This CDR3 spans 16 amino acids. The CDR3 sequence: CASSQHRDSYNSPLHF. CDR3 in DNA: TGTGCCAGCAGCCAACACCGGGATTCCTATAATTCACCCCTCCACTTT.

The rearrangement joins TRBV5-6 to TRBJ2-3; 9 nucleotides agree with TRBD2. The germline CDR1 and CDR2 sequences are SGHDT and YYEEEE. This CDR3 has 14 residues. The V segment lost 7 bases and the J segment 6 bases; nucleotides outside the gene matches: 9. The CDR3 loop reads CASLLAGDSDTQYF. The CDR3 DNA reads TGTGCCAGCTTGTTAGCGGGAGATTCCGATACGCAGTATTTT.

This chain joins TRBV11-1 and TRBJ2-3; D might be TRBD2 (7 bases). The germline V gene has CDR1 SGHAT and CDR2 FQDESV (reference sequence). The CDR3 spans 17 residues. Trimming removed 5 bases at V and 5 bases at J, with 23 bases between. CDR3: CASSPTTTGSGEDTQYF. CDR3 DNA: TGTGCCAGCAGCCCGACGACGACAGGCAGCGGGGAAGATACGCAGTATTTT.

The J gene is TRBJ2-1, the V gene TRBV11-2, with D perhaps matching TRBD2 (5 bases). The CDR3 is 17 residues long. From germline, CDR1 is SGHAT and CDR2 FQNNGV. Between the trimmed V and J ends, which lost 0 bases and 2 bases, there was a span of 14 bases. The CDR3 loop reads CASSLESASGAYNEQFF. The CDR3 nucleotides read TGTGCCAGCAGCTTAGAATCCGCCAGCGGAGCCTACAATGAGCAGTTCTTC.

This rearrangement joins TRBV2 to TRBJ2-3; 7 nucleotides match TRBD2. The V segment lost 3 bases and the J segment 1 base; nucleotides outside the gene matches: 4. From germline, CDR1 is SNHLY and CDR2 FYNNEI. CDR3 size: 15 residues. The CDR3 protein is CASSEAGRGTDTQYF. The CDR3 nucleotides are TGTGCCAGCAGTGAGGCGGGGAGGGGCACAGATACGCAGTATTTT.

This clone occurred many times. The chain combines TRBV5-1 with TRBJ1-1, with D hard to call. Between the trimmed V and J ends, which lost 1 base and 4 bases, there was a span of 14 bases. The CDR3 is 15 amino acids. Germline V lookup: CDR1 SGHRS, CDR2 YFSETQ. CDR3 nucleotides: TGCGCCAGCAGCTTGCAGCGGACCGCCGGCACTGAAGCTTTCTTT. It specifies CASSLQRTAGTEAFF.

V is TRBV5-1 and J is TRBJ2-7, with 9 bases matching TRBD1. With V trimmed by 4 bases and J by 5 bases, 7 bases remained unmatched. Germline V gene lookup returns CDR1 SGHRS and CDR2 YFSETQ. The CDR3 loop spans 14 amino acids. CDR3 amino acids: CASSPTGGTDEQYF. The DNA of the CDR3 is TGCGCCAGCAGCCCGACAGGGGGAACGGACGAGCAGTACTTC.

The chain combines TRBV4-2 with TRBJ2-7, with D perhaps being TRBD1 or TRBD2 (5 bases each). The CDR3 runs 15 residues. CDR1 is LGHNA and CDR2 is YNFKEQ in the germline V gene. V was clipped by 4 bases and J by 7 bases, with 20 bases between them. In DNA, the CDR3 is TGTGCCAGCAGCCGTACAGGCTCGGAGGTGGGGGAGCAGTACTTC. It codes for CASSRTGSEVGEQYF.